This TCR beta chain came from a study of CD8+ T cells in alopecia areata. After isolation, RNA underwent reverse transcription to generate cDNA as the sequencing template. Some clones are missing from TCRdb's copy, which holds only in-frame ones; the method was immunoSEQ multiplex PCR. Of under 250,000 clones in the sample, approximately 60% were seen once. CDR1 is PRHDT and CDR2 is FYEKMQ in the germline V gene (reference sequence). The CDR3 is 17 residues long. Losses at the gene ends were 4 bases for V and 0 bases for J; bases not matched to a gene: 8. On this clone: What it binds is unknown.

The study's findings and limits: Although TCR sharing was seen in mice, sharing across patients was less clear, possibly for HLA-related reasons. In lesional scalp, particularly from alopecia totalis/universalis, clonality was higher than in normal scalp. Scalp data also include sequences from resident alphabeta T cells of normal skin.

The source of this sequence is a human donor in good health. Sequencing was carried out using CD8+ T cells sorted from blood. The chain couples TRBV13 to TRBJ1-5; 8 nucleotides agree with TRBD1. The CDR3 spells CASSSGQGAASNQPQHF. The CDR3 DNA is TGTGCCAGCAGCTCAGGACAGGGAGCGGCTAGCAATCAGCCCCAGCATTTT.